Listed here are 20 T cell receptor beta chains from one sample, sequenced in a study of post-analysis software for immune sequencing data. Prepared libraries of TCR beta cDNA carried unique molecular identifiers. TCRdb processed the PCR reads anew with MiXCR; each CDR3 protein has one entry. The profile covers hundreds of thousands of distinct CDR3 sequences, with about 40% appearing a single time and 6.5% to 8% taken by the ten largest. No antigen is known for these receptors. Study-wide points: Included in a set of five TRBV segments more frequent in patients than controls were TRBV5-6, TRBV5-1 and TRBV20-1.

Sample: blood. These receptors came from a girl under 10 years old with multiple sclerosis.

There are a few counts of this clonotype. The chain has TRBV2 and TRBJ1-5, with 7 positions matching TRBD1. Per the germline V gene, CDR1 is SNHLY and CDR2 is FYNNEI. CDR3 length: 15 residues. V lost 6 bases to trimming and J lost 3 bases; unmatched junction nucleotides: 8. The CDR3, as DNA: TGTGCCAGCAGGCCACAGGGGTTGGACAATCAGCCCCAGCATTTT. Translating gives CASRPQGLDNQPQHF.

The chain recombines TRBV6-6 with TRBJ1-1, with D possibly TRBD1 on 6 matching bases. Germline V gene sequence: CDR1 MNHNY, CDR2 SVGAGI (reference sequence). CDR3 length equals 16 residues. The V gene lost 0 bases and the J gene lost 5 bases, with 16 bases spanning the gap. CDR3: CASSYSRGGPGTEAFF. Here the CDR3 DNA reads TGTGCCAGCAGTTACTCGAGAGGGGGGCCGGGAACTGAAGCTTTCTTT.

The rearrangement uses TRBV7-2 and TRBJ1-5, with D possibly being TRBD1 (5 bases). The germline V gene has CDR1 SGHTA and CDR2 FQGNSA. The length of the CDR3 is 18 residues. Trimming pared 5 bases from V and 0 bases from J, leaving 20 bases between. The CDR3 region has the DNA TGTGCCAGCAGCGCGAACAGGACCCGGACGGATAGCAATCAGCCCCAGCATTTT. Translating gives CASSANRTRTDSNQPQHF.

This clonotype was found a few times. The CDR3 loop reads CASSPRTGREQYF. Here the CDR3 DNA reads TGCGCCAGCAGCCCCAGAACAGGGCGTGAGCAGTACTTC. V gene TRBV4-1 combines with J gene TRBJ2-7; D may be TRBD1 (6 bases). In germline, CDR1 is MGHRA, CDR2 YSYEKL. This CDR3 has 13 residues. Trimming took off 4 bases at V and 7 bases at J, with 14 bases between the two ends.

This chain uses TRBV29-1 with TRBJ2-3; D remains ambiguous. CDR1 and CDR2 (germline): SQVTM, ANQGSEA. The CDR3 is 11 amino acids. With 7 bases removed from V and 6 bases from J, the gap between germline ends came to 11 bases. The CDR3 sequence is CSADNGDTQYF. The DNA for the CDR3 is TGCAGCGCTGACAATGGGGATACGCAGTATTTT.

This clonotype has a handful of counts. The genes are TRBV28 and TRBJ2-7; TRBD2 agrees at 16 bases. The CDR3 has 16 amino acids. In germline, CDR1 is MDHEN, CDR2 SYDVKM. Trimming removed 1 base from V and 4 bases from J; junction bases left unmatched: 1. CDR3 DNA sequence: TGTGCCAGCAGTTTATTGGGACTAGCGGGAGGGTACGAGCAGTACTTC. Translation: CASSLLGLAGGYEQYF.

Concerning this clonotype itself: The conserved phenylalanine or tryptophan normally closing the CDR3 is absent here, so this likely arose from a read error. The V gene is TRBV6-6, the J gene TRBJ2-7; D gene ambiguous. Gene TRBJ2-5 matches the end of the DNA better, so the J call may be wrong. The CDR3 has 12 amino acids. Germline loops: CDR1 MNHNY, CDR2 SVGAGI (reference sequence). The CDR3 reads CASSYLRETQYL. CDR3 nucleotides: TGTGCCAGCAGTTACTTGAGGGAGACCCAGTACTTA.

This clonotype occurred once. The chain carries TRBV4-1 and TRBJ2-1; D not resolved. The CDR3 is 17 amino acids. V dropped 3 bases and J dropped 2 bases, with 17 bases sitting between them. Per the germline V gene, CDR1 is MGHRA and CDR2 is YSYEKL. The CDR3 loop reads CASSHTPAPQTYNEQFF. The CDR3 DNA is TGCGCCAGCAGCCATACTCCGGCCCCCCAGACCTACAATGAGCAGTTCTTC.

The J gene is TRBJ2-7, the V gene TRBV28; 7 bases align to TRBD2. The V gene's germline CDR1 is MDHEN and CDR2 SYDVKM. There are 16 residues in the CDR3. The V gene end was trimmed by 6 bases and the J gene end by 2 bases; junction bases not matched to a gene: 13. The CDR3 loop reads CASSPPLAPQTYEQYF. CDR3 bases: TGTGCCAGCAGCCCCCCACTAGCGCCCCAAACCTACGAGCAGTACTTC.

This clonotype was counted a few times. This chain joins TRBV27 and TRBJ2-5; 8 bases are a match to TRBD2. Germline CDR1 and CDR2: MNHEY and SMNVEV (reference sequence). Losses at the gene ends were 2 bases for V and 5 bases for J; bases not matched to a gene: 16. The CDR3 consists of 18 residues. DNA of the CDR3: TGTGCCAGCAGTTTAATGATTAGCGGGATTCCCGGAGCGGAGACCCAGTACTTC. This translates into CASSLMISGIPGAETQYF.

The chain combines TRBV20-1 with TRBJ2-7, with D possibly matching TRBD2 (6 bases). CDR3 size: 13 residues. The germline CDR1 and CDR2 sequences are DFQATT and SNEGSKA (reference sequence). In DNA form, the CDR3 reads TGCAGCCCTTCCGGGGTAGCGGACTACGAGCAGTACGTC. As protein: CSPSGVADYEQYV.

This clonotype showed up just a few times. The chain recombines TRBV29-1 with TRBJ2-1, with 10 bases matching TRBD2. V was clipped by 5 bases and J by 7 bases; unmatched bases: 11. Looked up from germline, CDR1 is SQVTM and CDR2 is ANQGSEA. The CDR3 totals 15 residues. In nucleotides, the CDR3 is TGCAGCGTTACGCAGAGCGGGAGGGGAGGAAATGAGCAGTTCTTC. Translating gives CSVTQSGRGGNEQFF.

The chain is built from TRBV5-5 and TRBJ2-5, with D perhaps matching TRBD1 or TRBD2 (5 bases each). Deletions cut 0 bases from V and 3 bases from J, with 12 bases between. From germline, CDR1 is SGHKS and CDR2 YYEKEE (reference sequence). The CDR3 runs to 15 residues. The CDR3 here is CASSLVVGTKETQYF. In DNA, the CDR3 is TGTGCCAGCAGCTTGGTGGTAGGGACCAAAGAGACCCAGTACTTC. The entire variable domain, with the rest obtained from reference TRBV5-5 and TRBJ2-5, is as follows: DAGVTQSPTHLIKTRGQQVTLRCSPISGHKSVSWYQQVLGQGPQFIFQYYEKEERGRGNFPDRFSARQFPNYSSELNVNALLLGDSALYLCASSLVVGTKETQYFGPGTRLLVL.

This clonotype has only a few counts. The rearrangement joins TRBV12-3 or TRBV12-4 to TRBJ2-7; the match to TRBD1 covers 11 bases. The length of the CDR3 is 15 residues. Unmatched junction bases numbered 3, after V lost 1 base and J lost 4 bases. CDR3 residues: CASSLGTGGGYEQYF. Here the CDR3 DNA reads TGTGCCAGCAGTTTAGGGACAGGGGGCGGGTACGAGCAGTACTTC.

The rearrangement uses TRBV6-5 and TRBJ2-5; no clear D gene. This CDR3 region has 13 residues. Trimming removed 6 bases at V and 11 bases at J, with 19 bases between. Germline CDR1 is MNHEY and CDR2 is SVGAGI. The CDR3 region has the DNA TGTGCCAGCAGGGCCGAACAGCGACGTGAGCAGTACTTC. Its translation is CASRAEQRREQYF.

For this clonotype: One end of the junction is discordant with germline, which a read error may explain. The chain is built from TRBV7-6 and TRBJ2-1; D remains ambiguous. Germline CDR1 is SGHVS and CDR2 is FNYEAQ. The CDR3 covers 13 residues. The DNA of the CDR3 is TGTGCCAGCAGCTTAGCAGAGCACAATGGGCAGTTCTTC. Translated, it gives CASSLAEHNGQFF.

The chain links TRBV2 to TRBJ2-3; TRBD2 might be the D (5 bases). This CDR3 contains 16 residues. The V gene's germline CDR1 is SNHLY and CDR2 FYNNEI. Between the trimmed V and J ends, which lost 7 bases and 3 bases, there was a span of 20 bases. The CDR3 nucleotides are TGTGCCAGCAATGGGGAGTTGATGGGCAGTACAGATACGCAGTATTTT. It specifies CASNGELMGSTDTQYF.

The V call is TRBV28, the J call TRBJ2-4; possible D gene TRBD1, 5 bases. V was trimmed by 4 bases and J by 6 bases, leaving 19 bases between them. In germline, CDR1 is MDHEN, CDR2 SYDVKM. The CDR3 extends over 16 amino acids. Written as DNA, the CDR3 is TGTGCCAGCAGTTCAATTCTCAGGGATTTAGGAAACATTCAGTACTTC. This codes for CASSSILRDLGNIQYF.

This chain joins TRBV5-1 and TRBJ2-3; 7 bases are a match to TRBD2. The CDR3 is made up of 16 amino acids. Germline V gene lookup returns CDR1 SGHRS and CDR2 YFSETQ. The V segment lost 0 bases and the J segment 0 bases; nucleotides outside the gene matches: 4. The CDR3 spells CASSLGLAFSTDTQYF. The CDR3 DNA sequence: TGCGCCAGCAGCTTGGGACTAGCATTCAGCACAGATACGCAGTATTTT.

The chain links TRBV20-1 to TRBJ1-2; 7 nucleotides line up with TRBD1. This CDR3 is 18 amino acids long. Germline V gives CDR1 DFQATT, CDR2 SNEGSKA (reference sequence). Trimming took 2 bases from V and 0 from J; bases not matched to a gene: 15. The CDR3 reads CSARTAWRQGSSNYGYTF. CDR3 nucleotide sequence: TGCAGTGCTAGAACAGCCTGGAGACAGGGATCATCTAACTATGGCTACACCTTC.